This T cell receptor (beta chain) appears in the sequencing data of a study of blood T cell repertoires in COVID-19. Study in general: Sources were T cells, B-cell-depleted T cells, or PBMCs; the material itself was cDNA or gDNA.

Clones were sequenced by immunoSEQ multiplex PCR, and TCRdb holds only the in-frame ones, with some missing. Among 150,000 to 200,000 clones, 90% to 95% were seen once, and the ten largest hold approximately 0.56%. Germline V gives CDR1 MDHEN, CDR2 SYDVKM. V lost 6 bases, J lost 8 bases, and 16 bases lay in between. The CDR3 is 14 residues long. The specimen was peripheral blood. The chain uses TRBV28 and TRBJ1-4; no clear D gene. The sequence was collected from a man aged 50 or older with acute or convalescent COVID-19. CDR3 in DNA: TGTGCCAGCAGCCTTAGGAACCGGCGGGAAAAACTGTTTTTT. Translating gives CASSLRNRREKLFF.